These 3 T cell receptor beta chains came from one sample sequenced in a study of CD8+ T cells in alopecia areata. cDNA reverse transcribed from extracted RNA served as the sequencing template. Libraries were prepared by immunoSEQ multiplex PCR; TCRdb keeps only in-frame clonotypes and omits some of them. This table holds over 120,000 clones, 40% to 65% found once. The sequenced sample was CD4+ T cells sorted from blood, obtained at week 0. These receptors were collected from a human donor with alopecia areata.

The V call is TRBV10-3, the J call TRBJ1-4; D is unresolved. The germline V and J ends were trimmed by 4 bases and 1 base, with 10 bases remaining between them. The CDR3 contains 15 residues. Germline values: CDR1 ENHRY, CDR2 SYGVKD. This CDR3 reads CAISGARGTNEKLFF. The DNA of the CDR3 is TGTGCCATCAGTGGTGCCCGAGGAACTAATGAAAAACTGTTTTTT.

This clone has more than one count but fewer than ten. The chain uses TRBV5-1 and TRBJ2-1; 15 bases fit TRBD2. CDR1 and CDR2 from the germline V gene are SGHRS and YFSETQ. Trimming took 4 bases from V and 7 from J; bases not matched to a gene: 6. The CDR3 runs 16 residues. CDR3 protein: CASSPGLAGGRNEQFF. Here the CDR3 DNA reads TGCGCCAGCAGCCCGGGACTAGCGGGAGGACGGAATGAGCAGTTCTTC.

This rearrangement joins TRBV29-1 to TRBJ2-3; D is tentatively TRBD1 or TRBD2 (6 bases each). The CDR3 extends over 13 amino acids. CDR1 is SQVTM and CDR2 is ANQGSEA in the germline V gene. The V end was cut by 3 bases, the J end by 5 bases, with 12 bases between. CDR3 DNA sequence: TGCAGCGTTGAGAGGGGGGCGGAAGATACGCAGTATTTT. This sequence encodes CSVERGAEDTQYF.